Shown below are 14 T cell receptor beta chains from a single sample sequenced in a study of cytomegalovirus exposure and HLA in healthy donors. PCR employed 60 Vbeta and 13 Jbeta primers. The method was immunoSEQ multiplex PCR; TCRdb's version includes in-frame clones alone and lacks a portion of them. The sample contains 80,000 to 100,000 clones, over 75% of which appear only once. Sequencing was done on a sample of PBMCs. All receptors derive from a man aged 25-45 years in good health and CMV-seronegative.

This clone was recorded a few times. V usage is TRBV2 and J usage is TRBJ1-1, with 7 positions matching TRBD1. V lost 4 bases, J lost 2 bases, and 4 bases stayed unmatched. The CDR3 runs 14 residues. The germline CDR1 and CDR2 sequences are SNHLY and FYNNEI. The CDR3 protein is CASSADRVNTEAFF. Here the CDR3 DNA reads TGTGCCAGCAGTGCCGACAGGGTAAACACTGAAGCTTTCTTT.

The sample holds one count of this clone. The chain couples TRBV15 to TRBJ2-7; a weak D match, TRBD2 (5 bases). The germline gives CDR1 LNHNV, CDR2 YYDKDF (reference sequence). Trimming removed 5 bases at V and 3 bases at J, with 14 bases between. The CDR3 loop spans 14 amino acids. Here the CDR3 reads CATSPGNSIYEQYF. The CDR3 DNA follows: TGTGCCACCAGCCCGGGAAACTCTATCTACGAGCAGTACTTC.

The chain couples TRBV4-1 to TRBJ2-2; a weak D match, TRBD1 (5 bases). The CDR3 is 16 amino acids. Germline lookup yields CDR1 MGHRA and CDR2 YSYEKL. Trimming removed 1 base from V and 5 bases from J, with 14 bases in between. The CDR3 sequence is CASSQVIAGLTGELFF. Written as DNA, the CDR3 is TGCGCCAGCAGCCAAGTAATCGCAGGGTTAACCGGGGAGCTGTTTTTT.

The J gene is TRBJ1-1, the V gene TRBV10-1; a weak D match, TRBD1 (6 bases). There are 15 residues in the CDR3. Deletions cut 3 bases from V and 3 bases from J, with 14 bases between. The germline gives CDR1 WNHNN, CDR2 SYGVQD (reference sequence). This CDR3 is CASSEGVPGDTEAFF. The CDR3 bases are TGCGCCAGCAGTGAAGGGGTCCCAGGGGACACTGAAGCTTTCTTT.

The chain employs TRBV6-1 and TRBJ2-5; 8 nucleotides align to TRBD1. V trimming: 2 bases; J trimming: 2 bases; junction bases outside the gene matches: 4. Germline CDR1 reads MNHNS; CDR2 reads SASEGT. The CDR3 totals 15 residues. This CDR3 is CASSESTGGQETQYF. As DNA, the CDR3 is TGTGCCAGCAGTGAAAGTACAGGGGGGCAAGAGACCCAGTACTTC.

The CDR3 loop reads CAWDREPGQVVLRGYEQYF. The CDR3 nucleotides read TGTGCCTGGGATCGAGAACCGGGACAGGTTGTATTGAGGGGGTACGAGCAGTACTTC. The V gene is TRBV30, the J gene TRBJ2-5; TRBD1 aligns across 8 bases. The DNA end is a closer match to TRBJ2-7, so the J assignment may be wrong. This CDR3 has 19 amino acids. CDR1 is GTSNPN and CDR2 is SVGIG in the germline V gene (reference sequence).

The chain combines TRBV25-1 with TRBJ1-1, with a weak D call TRBD1 (5 bases). Germline-derived CDR1 and CDR2 are MGHDK and SYGVNS. CDR3 size: 12 residues. The V and J ends lost 5 bases and 4 bases respectively, with 8 bases between them. For the CDR3, the DNA is TGTGCCAGCAGTCAGGGTCGCACTGAAGCTTTCTTT. Amino acids: CASSQGRTEAFF.

The chain employs TRBV18 and TRBJ1-6; a weak D match, TRBD1 (6 bases). V was trimmed by 2 bases and J by 10 bases, leaving 12 bases between them. The CDR3 runs to 14 residues. From germline, CDR1 is KGHSH and CDR2 LQKENI. In DNA, the CDR3 is TGTGCCAGCTCACCAGCGGACAGATCATCACCCCTCCACTTT. It yields the protein CASSPADRSSPLHF.

CDR3 in DNA: TGTGCCAGCAGGGACTCTGGGGGCAAAACCTACGAGCAGTACTTC. Translation: CASRDSGGKTYEQYF. The chain is built from TRBV14 and TRBJ2-7; tentatively, D is TRBD1 (6 bases). The V gene lost 6 bases and the J gene lost 2 bases, with 17 bases spanning the gap. The CDR3 sequence is 15 residues long. Germline V gene lookup returns CDR1 SGHDN and CDR2 FVKESK.

This chain connects TRBV4-2 to TRBJ2-3, with 9 bases identical to TRBD2. J lost 5 bases, V lost 0 bases, and 9 bases had no gene match. The CDR3 sequence is 17 residues long. The germline CDR1 and CDR2 sequences are LGHNA and YNFKEQ. CDR3 in amino acids: CASSQDGAGGTIDTQYF. For the CDR3, the DNA is TGTGCCAGCAGCCAAGATGGAGCGGGGGGAACTATAGATACGCAGTATTTT.

The chain employs TRBV7-9 and TRBJ1-4, with no clear D. The CDR3 extends over 14 amino acids. Trimming shortened V by 2 bases and J by 7 bases, and 11 bases separated the two germline ends. CDR1 and CDR2 from the germline V gene are SEHNR and FQNEAQ (reference sequence). The CDR3 is CASSLNESGEKLFF. CDR3 sequence (DNA): TGTGCCAGCAGCTTAAATGAAAGCGGTGAAAAACTGTTTTTT.

The chain carries TRBV19 and TRBJ2-5; TRBD2 matches at 7 bases. With 8 bases clipped from V and 0 bases from J, the junction kept 6 bases outside the gene matches. Germline V gene sequence: CDR1 LNHDA, CDR2 SQIVND (reference sequence). CDR3 length: 14 amino acids. This CDR3 reads CASVLGGNQETQYF. DNA for the CDR3: TGTGCCAGTGTACTGGGGGGGAACCAAGAGACCCAGTACTTC.

The V gene is TRBV2, the J gene TRBJ2-7; D remains unclear. Germline V gene sequence: CDR1 SNHLY, CDR2 FYNNEI. The CDR3 extends over 12 amino acids. V lost 4 bases and J lost 2, with 6 bases in between. Here the CDR3 DNA reads TGTGCCAGCAGTGTACTGGCCTACGAGCAGTACTTC. Amino acid sequence: CASSVLAYEQYF.

This chain uses TRBV7-2 with TRBJ1-2; tentatively, D is TRBD1 (5 bases). The CDR3 extends over 15 amino acids. The germline CDR1 and CDR2 sequences are SGHTA and FQGNSA. Trimming took off 0 bases at V and 4 bases at J, with 12 bases between the two ends. CDR3 protein: CASSLAAGLAYGYTF. CDR3 coding DNA: TGTGCCAGCAGCTTAGCGGCGGGGCTGGCCTATGGCTACACCTTC.